These 27 T cell receptor beta chains came from one sample sequenced in a study of blood T cell repertoires in COVID-19. Libraries were prepared by immunoSEQ multiplex PCR; TCRdb keeps only in-frame clonotypes and omits some of them. The sample contains more than 70,000 clones, 80% to 95% of which appear only once. The sample taken for sequencing was peripheral blood. These receptor sequences come from a woman between 50 and 59 years old in a cohort sampled during active COVID-19.

The rearrangement uses TRBV3-1 (or the pseudogene TRBV3-2) and TRBJ2-6; TRBD2 matches 9 bases. From germline, CDR1 is LGHDT and CDR2 YNNKEL (reference sequence). After removal of 0 bases from V and 4 bases from J, the junction contained 7 bases not matched to a gene. This CDR3 is 18 amino acids long. The CDR3 DNA sequence: TGTGCCAGCAGCCAAGATCCCAGCGGGAGGCTCGGGGCCAACGTCCTGACTTTC. As protein: CASSQDPSGRLGANVLTF.

This chain connects TRBV2 to TRBJ2-3; D remains unclear. CDR1 is SNHLY and CDR2 is FYNNEI in the germline V gene. The CDR3 sequence is 12 residues long. V lost 8 bases and J 7 bases, leaving 13 bases between the germline ends. The CDR3 loop reads CASSSRGNTQYF. CDR3 DNA sequence: TGTGCCAGCTCATCCCGCGGAAATACGCAGTATTTT.

A single count supports this clone. The gene calls are TRBV7-8 and TRBJ1-2, with TRBD1 matching 8 bases. V gave up 1 base and J gave up 5 bases; unmatched junction bases: 6. Germline CDR1 is SGHVS and CDR2 is FQNEAQ. The CDR3 is made up of 15 amino acids. Here the CDR3 reads CASSLDRDRSYGYTF. The CDR3 DNA reads TGTGCCAGCAGCTTAGATCGGGACAGGTCATATGGCTACACCTTC. Full variable domain (missing parts from reference TRBV7-8 and TRBJ1-2): GAGVSQSPRYKVAKRGQDVALRCDPISGHVSLFWYQQALGQGPEFLTYFQNEAQLDKSGLPSDRFFAERPEGSVSTLKIQRTQQEDSAVYLCASSLDRDRSYGYTFGSGTRLTVV.

This clone was picked up one time. The V gene is TRBV5-1, the J gene TRBJ2-7, with D perhaps matching TRBD1 (5 bases). The CDR3 totals 13 residues. The V gene's germline CDR1 is SGHRS and CDR2 YFSETQ. Trimming took off 4 bases at V and 1 base at J, with 9 bases between the two ends. This CDR3 reads CASSLQGSYEQYF. DNA for the CDR3: TGCGCCAGCAGCCTTCAGGGTTCCTACGAGCAGTACTTC.

This chain links TRBV7-3 with TRBJ1-1; TRBD1 matches 7 bases. The CDR3 runs to 14 residues. V was clipped by 3 bases and J by 5 bases; unmatched bases: 6. The germline CDR1 and CDR2 sequences are SGHTA and FQGTGA. The DNA of the CDR3 is TGTGCCAGCAGCTTGGGAACAGGGGCTACTGAAGCTTTCTTT. It yields the protein CASSLGTGATEAFF.

This chain links TRBV5-1 with TRBJ2-2, with 9 bases identical to TRBD1. Germline-derived CDR1 and CDR2 are SGHRS and YFSETQ. The CDR3 is made up of 15 amino acids. J gave up 5 bases and V 7 bases, and 9 bases lay outside the gene matches. The CDR3 DNA reads as TGCGCCAGCCGGACAGGGGCGACGGTGACCGGGGAGCTGTTTTTT. It translates to CASRTGATVTGELFF. The full variable domain, rest sourced from reference TRBV5-1 and TRBJ2-2, is KAGVTQTPRYLIKTRGQQVTLSCSPISGHRSVSWYQQTPGQGLQFLFEYFSETQRNKGNFPGRFSGRQFSNSRSEMNVSTLELGDSALYLCASRTGATVTGELFFGEGSRLTVL.

The rearrangement uses TRBV28 and TRBJ1-6, with 9 positions matching TRBD1. CDR1 and CDR2 (germline): MDHEN, SYDVKM. This CDR3 is 15 amino acids long. The V segment lost 6 bases and the J segment 5 bases; nucleotides outside the gene matches: 5. In nucleotides, the CDR3 is TGTGCCAGCAGCCGCAGACAGGGGGATAATTCACCCCTCCACTTT. It specifies CASSRRQGDNSPLHF.

This sequence joins TRBV2 and TRBJ1-1; 7 nucleotides agree with TRBD1. Germline V gene data show CDR1 as SNHLY and CDR2 as FYNNEI. There are 13 residues in the CDR3. V was clipped by 5 bases and J by 4 bases; unmatched bases: 4. DNA for the CDR3: TGTGCCAGCAGTCGACAGGGTGGCACTGAAGCTTTCTTT. Translation gives CASSRQGGTEAFF.

CDR3 amino acids: CASSSASSGRETQYF. CDR3 coding DNA: TGTGCCAGCAGCTCTGCCTCCAGCGGGAGAGAGACCCAGTACTTC. The rearrangement uses TRBV5-4 and TRBJ2-5; TRBD2 matches 8 bases. Germline values: CDR1 SGHNT, CDR2 YYREEE (reference sequence). V lost 3 bases and J lost 4; bases outside the gene matches: 8. There are 15 residues in the CDR3.

The CDR3 spells CASSSNSLSSYNEQFF. CDR3 coding DNA: TGTGCCAGCAGCTCGAATTCCCTGAGCTCCTACAATGAGCAGTTCTTC. The genes are TRBV9 and TRBJ2-1; no clear D gene. V was cut by 4 bases and J by 0 bases, with 14 bases left in between. Germline V gene lookup returns CDR1 SGDLS and CDR2 YYNGEE. CDR3 length: 16 residues.

The chain uses TRBV4-2 and TRBJ1-3; D gene uncertain. V was trimmed by 4 bases and J by 1 base, leaving 17 bases between them. This CDR3 has 17 residues. From germline, CDR1 is LGHNA and CDR2 YNFKEQ. The CDR3 nucleotides are TGTGCCAGCAGCCCCCACGGGAAAAGGTTATCTGGAAACACCATATATTTT. This sequence encodes CASSPHGKRLSGNTIYF.

V and J are TRBV7-9 and TRBJ1-2; perhaps TRBD1 as D (5 bases). Looked up from germline, CDR1 is SEHNR and CDR2 is FQNEAQ (reference sequence). The V gene lost 2 bases and the J gene lost 5 bases, with 15 bases spanning the gap. The CDR3 is 15 amino acids. The CDR3 DNA sequence: TGTGCCAGCAGCTTACAGGGATCCTCCTTGTATGGCTACACCTTC. This encodes CASSLQGSSLYGYTF. The full variable domain, its missing parts supplied by reference TRBV7-9 and TRBJ1-2, is DTGVSQNPRHKITKRGQNVTFRCDPISEHNRLYWYRQTLGQGPEFLTYFQNEAQLEKSRLLSDRFSAERPKGSFSTLEIQRTEQGDSAMYLCASSLQGSSLYGYTFGSGTRLTVV.

This rearrangement joins TRBV5-4 to TRBJ2-5; tentative D call: TRBD1 (6 bases). CDR1 is SGHNT and CDR2 is YYREEE in the germline V gene (reference sequence). V was trimmed by 0 bases and J by 5 bases, leaving 11 bases between them. This CDR3 is 14 amino acids long. CDR3 bases: TGTGCCAGCAGCTTGGGACAGGTCAGGGAGACCCAGTACTTC. As protein: CASSLGQVRETQYF.

The rearrangement uses TRBV6-5 and TRBJ2-5; TRBD1 matches 10 bases. The CDR3 length is 14 residues. Germline CDR1 MNHEY, CDR2 SVGAGI. V shed 2 bases and J 5 bases; nucleotides not matched to a gene: 2. The CDR3 reads CASSYGTGVETQYF. CDR3 DNA: TGTGCCAGCAGTTACGGGACAGGGGTGGAGACCCAGTACTTC.

The chain uses TRBV2 and TRBJ1-2; perhaps TRBD1 as D (6 bases). Trimming shortened V by 6 bases and J by 7 bases, and 21 bases separated the two germline ends. CDR3 length: 15 residues. The germline CDR1 and CDR2 sequences are SNHLY and FYNNEI. The CDR3 loop reads CASRGPREGEGGYTF. CDR3 DNA: TGTGCCAGCAGGGGACCTCGAGAGGGGGAGGGTGGCTACACCTTC.

The chain couples TRBV2 to TRBJ2-1; 11 nucleotides agree with TRBD1. Trimming took 4 bases from V and 5 from J; bases not matched to a gene: 4. This CDR3 is built from 15 residues. The germline V gene has CDR1 SNHLY and CDR2 FYNNEI. The CDR3 is CASSVWDRGNNEQFF. In DNA, the CDR3 is TGTGCCAGCAGTGTCTGGGACAGGGGGAACAATGAGCAGTTCTTC.

The chain links TRBV5-1 to TRBJ2-3; D may be TRBD1 (5 bases). The CDR3 has 16 amino acids. Trimming took off 4 bases at V and 0 bases at J, with 15 bases between the two ends. The germline V gene has CDR1 SGHRS and CDR2 YFSETQ. Here the CDR3 DNA reads TGCGCCAGCAGCCCGCTCCAGGGCTACAGCACAGATACGCAGTATTTT. The encoded protein is CASSPLQGYSTDTQYF.

The V call is TRBV4-1, the J call TRBJ2-6; 10 bases agree with TRBD1. Germline assignment: CDR1 MGHRA and CDR2 YSYEKL. V was clipped by 5 bases and J by 2 bases; unmatched bases: 9. CDR3 length: 18 residues. The CDR3 DNA follows: TGCGCCAGCAGCTTTGCCCCGGGACAGGGGACTGGGGCCAACGTCCTGACTTTC. Translation gives CASSFAPGQGTGANVLTF.

J is TRBJ1-4 and V is TRBV29-1; D is unresolved. In germline, CDR1 is SQVTM, CDR2 ANQGSEA. Trimming cost V 6 bases and J 5 bases, with 16 bases left between them. This CDR3 has 14 amino acids. The CDR3 protein is CSVAPRVPNEKLFF. The CDR3, as DNA: TGCAGCGTAGCCCCACGGGTCCCAAATGAAAAACTGTTTTTT.

CDR3 amino acids: CASSKARGGVGYGYTF. As DNA, the CDR3 is TGTGCCAGCAGCAAAGCGCGGGGAGGGGTAGGATATGGCTACACCTTC. The chain combines TRBV21-1 with TRBJ1-2. TRBV21-1 is recorded as a pseudogene. This CDR3 is 16 amino acids long.

This clone was counted a single time. The rearrangement links TRBV6-2 or TRBV6-3 to TRBJ1-2, with 7 bases matching TRBD1. The ends lost 5 bases at V and 3 bases at J; junction bases unmatched: 3. Germline-derived CDR1 and CDR2 are MNHEY and SVGEGT. CDR3 size: 13 residues. In DNA form, the CDR3 reads TGTGCCAGCAGTAGGGACAGAGACTATGGCTACACCTTC. Protein: CASSRDRDYGYTF.

The chain joins TRBV19 to TRBJ2-7, with 9 bases fitting TRBD1. Germline V gives CDR1 LNHDA, CDR2 SQIVND (reference sequence). CDR3 length equals 15 residues. V shed 2 bases and J 5 bases; nucleotides not matched to a gene: 7. The CDR3 DNA is TGTGCCAGTAGTATACCGGGACAGGGAGGTAACGAGCAGTACTTC. The encoded protein is CASSIPGQGGNEQYF. Filled out from reference TRBV19 and TRBJ2-7, the complete variable domain reads DGGITQSPKYLFRKEGQNVTLSCEQNLNHDAMYWYRQDPGQGLRLIYYSQIVNDFQKGDIAEGYSVSREKKESFPLTVTSAQKNPTAFYLCASSIPGQGGNEQYFGPGTRLTVT.

The chain has TRBV3-1 (or the pseudogene TRBV3-2) and TRBJ1-6; D is undetermined. V was trimmed by 0 bases and J by 7 bases, leaving 13 bases between them. This CDR3 has 16 amino acids. The germline gives CDR1 LGHDT, CDR2 YNNKEL (reference sequence). Here the CDR3 reads CASSQERNRGNSPLHF. The CDR3 DNA reads TGTGCCAGCAGCCAAGAGCGAAACCGAGGCAATTCACCCCTCCACTTT.

This chain connects TRBV2 to TRBJ2-1; a weak D match, TRBD1 (5 bases). CDR1 and CDR2 (germline): SNHLY, FYNNEI. CDR3 length equals 14 residues. Between the trimmed V and J ends, which lost 4 bases and 6 bases, there was a span of 13 bases. The CDR3 DNA follows: TGTGCCAGCAGTGGACCCACAGGCGTCAATGAGCAGTTCTTC. It specifies CASSGPTGVNEQFF.

V is TRBV24-1 and J is TRBJ1-1, with a tentative D call TRBD1 (5 bases). V was pared by 7 bases and J by 8 bases, with 16 bases between. The CDR3 spans 13 residues. Germline lookup yields CDR1 KGHDR and CDR2 SFDVKD. In DNA, the CDR3 is TGTGCCACCAGGGGGTCTGGACATAAAGAAGCTTTCTTT. Translation: CATRGSGHKEAFF.

The CDR3 DNA reads TGCGCCAGCAGTGAGCACCAGGGGCAAGAGACCCAGTACTTC. Amino acids: CASSEHQGQETQYF. The chain employs TRBV10-1 and TRBJ2-5; a weak D match, TRBD1 (6 bases). The V and J ends lost 2 bases and 2 bases respectively, with 9 bases between them. Germline V gives CDR1 WNHNN, CDR2 SYGVQD (reference sequence). The CDR3 is made up of 14 amino acids.

This clone was detected once. This chain joins TRBV6-5 and TRBJ1-4; TRBD1 aligns across 9 bases. This CDR3 has 14 residues. Germline trimming cut 2 bases from V and 11 bases from J; bases unmatched to any gene: 6. From germline, CDR1 is MNHEY and CDR2 SVGAGI. CDR3 region: CASSYTRTGEKLFF. The DNA for the CDR3 is TGTGCCAGCAGTTACACCAGGACAGGGGAGAAACTGTTTTTT.